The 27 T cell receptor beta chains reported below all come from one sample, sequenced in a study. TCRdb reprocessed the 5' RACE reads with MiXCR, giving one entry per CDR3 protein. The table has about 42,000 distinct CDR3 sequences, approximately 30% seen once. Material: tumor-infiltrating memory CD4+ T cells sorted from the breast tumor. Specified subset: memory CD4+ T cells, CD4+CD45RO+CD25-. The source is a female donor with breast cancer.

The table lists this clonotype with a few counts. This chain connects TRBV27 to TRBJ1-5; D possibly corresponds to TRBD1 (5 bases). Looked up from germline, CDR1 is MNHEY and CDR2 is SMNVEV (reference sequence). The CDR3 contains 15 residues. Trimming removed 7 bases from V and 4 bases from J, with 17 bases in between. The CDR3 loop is CASNPLGPGNQPQHF. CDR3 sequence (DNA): TGTGCCAGCAACCCATTGGGGCCAGGTAATCAGCCCCAGCATTTT.

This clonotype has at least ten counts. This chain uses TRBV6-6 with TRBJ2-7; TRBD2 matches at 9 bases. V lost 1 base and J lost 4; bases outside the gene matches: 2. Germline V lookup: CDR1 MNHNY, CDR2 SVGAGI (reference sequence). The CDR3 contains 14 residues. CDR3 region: CASSYLAGVYEQYF. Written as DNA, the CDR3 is TGTGCCAGCAGTTACTTAGCGGGAGTTTACGAGCAGTACTTC.

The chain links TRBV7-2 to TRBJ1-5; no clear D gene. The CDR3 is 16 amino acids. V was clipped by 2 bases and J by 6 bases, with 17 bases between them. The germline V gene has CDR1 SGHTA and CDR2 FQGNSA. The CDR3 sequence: CASSLRMWEAGQPQHF. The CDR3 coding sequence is TGTGCCAGCAGCTTACGGATGTGGGAAGCGGGTCAGCCCCAGCATTTT.

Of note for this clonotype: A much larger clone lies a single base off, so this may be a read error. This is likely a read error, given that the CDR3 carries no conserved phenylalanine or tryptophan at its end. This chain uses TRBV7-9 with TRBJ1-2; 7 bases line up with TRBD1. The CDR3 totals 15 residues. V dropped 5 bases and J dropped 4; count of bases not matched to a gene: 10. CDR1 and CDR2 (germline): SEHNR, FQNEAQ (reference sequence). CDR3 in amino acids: CASSPPTGDTYGYTY. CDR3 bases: TGTGCCAGCAGCCCCCCCACAGGGGATACCTATGGCTACACCTAC.

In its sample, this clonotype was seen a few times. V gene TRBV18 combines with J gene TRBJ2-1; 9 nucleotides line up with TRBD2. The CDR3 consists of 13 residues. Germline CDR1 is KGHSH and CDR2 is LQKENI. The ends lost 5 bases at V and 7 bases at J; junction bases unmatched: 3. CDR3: CASSGLAGNEQFF. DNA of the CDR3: TGTGCCAGCTCAGGGCTAGCGGGGAATGAGCAGTTCTTC.

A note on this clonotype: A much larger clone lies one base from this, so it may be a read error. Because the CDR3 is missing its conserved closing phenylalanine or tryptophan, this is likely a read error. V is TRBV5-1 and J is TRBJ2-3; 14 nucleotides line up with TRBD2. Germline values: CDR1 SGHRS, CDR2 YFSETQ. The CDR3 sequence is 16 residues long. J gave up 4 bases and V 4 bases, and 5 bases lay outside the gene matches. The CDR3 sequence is CASSTGLAGAADTQYL. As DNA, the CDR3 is TGCGCCAGCAGCACGGGACTAGCGGGAGCCGCAGATACGCAGTATCTT.

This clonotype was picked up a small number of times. The CDR3 region is CASSSSGTGVPGELFF. The CDR3 DNA is TGTGCCAGCAGCTCGTCCGGGACAGGGGTTCCCGGGGAGCTGTTTTTT. The chain joins TRBV7-8 to TRBJ2-2; 10 bases are a match to TRBD1. CDR1 is SGHVS and CDR2 is FQNEAQ in the germline V gene. After removal of 4 bases from V and 6 bases from J, the junction contained 8 bases not matched to a gene. The CDR3 is 16 residues long.

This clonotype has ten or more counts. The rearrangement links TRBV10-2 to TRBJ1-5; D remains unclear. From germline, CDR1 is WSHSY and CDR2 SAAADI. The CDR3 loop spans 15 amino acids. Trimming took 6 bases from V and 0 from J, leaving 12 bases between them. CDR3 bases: TGCGCCAGCAGAGATGACATTCATAGCAATCAGCCCCAGCATTTT. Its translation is CASRDDIHSNQPQHF.

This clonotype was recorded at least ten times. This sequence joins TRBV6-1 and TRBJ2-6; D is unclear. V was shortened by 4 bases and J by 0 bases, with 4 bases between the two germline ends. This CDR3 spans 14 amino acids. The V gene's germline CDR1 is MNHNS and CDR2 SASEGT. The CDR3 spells CASSGVSGANVLTF. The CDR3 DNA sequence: TGTGCCAGCAGTGGGGTCTCTGGGGCCAACGTCCTGACTTTC.

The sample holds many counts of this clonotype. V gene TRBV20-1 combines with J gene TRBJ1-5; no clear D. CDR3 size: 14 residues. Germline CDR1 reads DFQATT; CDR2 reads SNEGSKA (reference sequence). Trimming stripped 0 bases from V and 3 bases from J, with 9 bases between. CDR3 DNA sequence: TGCAGTGCTAGAGATACGAGGTTCAATCAGCCCCAGCATTTT. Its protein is CSARDTRFNQPQHF.

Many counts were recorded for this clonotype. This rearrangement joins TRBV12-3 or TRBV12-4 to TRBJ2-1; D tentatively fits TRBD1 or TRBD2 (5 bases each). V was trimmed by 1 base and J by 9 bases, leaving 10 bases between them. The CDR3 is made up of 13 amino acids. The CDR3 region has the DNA TGTGCCAGCAGTTTAGGGTCCGGGACTGAGCAGTTCTTC. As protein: CASSLGSGTEQFF.

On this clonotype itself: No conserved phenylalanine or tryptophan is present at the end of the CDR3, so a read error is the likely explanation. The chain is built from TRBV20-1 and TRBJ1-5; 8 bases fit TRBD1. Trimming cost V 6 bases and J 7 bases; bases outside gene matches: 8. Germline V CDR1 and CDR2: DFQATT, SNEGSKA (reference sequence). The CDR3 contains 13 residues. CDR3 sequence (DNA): TGCAGTGCCGTCCAGGGGGCAGGACAGCCCCAGCATGTT. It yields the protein CSAVQGAGQPQHV.

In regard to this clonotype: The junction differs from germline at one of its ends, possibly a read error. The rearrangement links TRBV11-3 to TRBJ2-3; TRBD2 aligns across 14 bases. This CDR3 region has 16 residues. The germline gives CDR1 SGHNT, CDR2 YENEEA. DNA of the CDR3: TGTGCCAGCAGCTCAGGACTAGCGGGGGGTCGGGATACGCTGTATTTT. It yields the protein CASSSGLAGGRDTLYF.

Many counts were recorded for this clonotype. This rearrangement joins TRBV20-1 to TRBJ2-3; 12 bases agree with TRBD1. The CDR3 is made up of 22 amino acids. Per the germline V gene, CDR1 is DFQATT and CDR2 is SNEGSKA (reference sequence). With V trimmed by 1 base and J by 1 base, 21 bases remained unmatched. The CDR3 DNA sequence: TGCAGTGCTAGAGTATCTGATGGGTTAGGGGACAGGGGGCCGCGGGGCACAGATACGCAGTATTTT. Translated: CSARVSDGLGDRGPRGTDTQYF.

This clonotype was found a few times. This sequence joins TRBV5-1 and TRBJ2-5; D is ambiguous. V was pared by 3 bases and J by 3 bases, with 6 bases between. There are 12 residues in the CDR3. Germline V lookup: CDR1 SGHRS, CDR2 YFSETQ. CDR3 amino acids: CASSWTKETQYF. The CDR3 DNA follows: TGCGCCAGCAGCTGGACCAAAGAGACCCAGTACTTC.

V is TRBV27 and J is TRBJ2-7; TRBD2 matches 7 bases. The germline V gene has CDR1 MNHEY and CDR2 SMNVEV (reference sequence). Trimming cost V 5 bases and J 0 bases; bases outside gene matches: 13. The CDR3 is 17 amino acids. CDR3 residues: CASSKLGDLAVSYEQYF. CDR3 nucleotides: TGTGCCAGCAGTAAACTCGGGGATCTAGCGGTCTCCTACGAGCAGTACTTC.

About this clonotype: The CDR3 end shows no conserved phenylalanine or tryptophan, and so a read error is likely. The CDR3 loop reads CASSPSLETQYL. In DNA, the CDR3 is TGTGCCAGCAGCCCTTCCTTGGAGACCCAGTACCTC. V is TRBV25-1 and J is TRBJ2-5; D not certain. Germline V gene sequence: CDR1 MGHDK, CDR2 SYGVNS. V was pared by 6 bases and J by 5 bases, with 10 bases between. This CDR3 comprises 12 residues.

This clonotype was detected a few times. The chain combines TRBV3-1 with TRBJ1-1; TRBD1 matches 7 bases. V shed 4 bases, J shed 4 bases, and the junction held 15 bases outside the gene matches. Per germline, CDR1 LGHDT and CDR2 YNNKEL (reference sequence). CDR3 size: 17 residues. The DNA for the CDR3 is TGTGCCAGCAGCCGCGAACCGATGGTAGGGGGCGTCACTGAAGCTTTCTTT. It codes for CASSREPMVGGVTEAFF.

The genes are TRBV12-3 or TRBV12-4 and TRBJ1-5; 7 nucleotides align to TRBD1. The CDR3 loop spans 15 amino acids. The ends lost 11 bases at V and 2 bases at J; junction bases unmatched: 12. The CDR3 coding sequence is TGTGCCGGCAAACCGACAGGGTCGGGCAATCAGCCCCAGCATTTT. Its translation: CAGKPTGSGNQPQHF.

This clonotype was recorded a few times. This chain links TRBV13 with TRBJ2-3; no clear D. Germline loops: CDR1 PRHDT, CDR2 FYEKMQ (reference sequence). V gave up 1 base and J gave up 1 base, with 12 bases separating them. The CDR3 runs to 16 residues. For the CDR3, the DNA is TGTGCCAGCAGCTTAGACTTCGGGCGAGGCACAGATACGCAGTATTTT. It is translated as CASSLDFGRGTDTQYF.

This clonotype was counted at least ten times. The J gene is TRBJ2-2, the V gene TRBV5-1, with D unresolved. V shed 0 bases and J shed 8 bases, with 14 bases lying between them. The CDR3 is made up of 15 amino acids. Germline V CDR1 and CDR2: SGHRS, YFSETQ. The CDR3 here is CASSLEDPSTGELFF. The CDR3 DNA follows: TGCGCCAGCAGCTTGGAGGACCCGTCCACTGGGGAGCTGTTTTTT.

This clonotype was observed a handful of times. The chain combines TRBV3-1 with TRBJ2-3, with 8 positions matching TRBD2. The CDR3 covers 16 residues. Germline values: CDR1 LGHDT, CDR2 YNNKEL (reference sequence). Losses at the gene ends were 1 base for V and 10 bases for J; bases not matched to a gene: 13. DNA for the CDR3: TGTGCCAGCAGCCAAGTCGCGGGGGGCTTCTGGGATGCGCAGTATTTT. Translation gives CASSQVAGGFWDAQYF.

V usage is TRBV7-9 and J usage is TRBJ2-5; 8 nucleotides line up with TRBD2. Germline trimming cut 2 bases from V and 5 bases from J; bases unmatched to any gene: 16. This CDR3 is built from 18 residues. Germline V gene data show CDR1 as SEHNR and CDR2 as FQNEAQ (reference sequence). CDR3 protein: CASSLNIRTSGEGETQYF. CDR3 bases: TGTGCCAGCAGCTTAAATATTAGAACTAGCGGAGAGGGGGAGACCCAGTACTTC.

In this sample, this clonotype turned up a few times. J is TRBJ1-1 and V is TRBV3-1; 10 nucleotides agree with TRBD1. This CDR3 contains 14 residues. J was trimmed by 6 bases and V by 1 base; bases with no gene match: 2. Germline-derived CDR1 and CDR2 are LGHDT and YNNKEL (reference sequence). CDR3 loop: CASSQGTGGPEAFF. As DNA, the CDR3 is TGTGCCAGCAGCCAAGGGACAGGGGGACCTGAAGCTTTCTTT.

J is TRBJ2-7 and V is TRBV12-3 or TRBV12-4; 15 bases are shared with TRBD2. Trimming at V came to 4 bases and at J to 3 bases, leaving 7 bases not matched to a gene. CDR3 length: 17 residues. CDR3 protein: CASSYGTSGRILYEQYF. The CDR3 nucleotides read TGTGCCAGCAGTTATGGGACTAGCGGGAGGATCCTCTACGAGCAGTACTTC.

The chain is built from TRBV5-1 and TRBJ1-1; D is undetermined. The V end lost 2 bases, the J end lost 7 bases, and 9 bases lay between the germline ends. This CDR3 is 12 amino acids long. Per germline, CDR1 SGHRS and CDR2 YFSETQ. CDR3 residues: CASSFGEGEAFF. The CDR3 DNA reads TGCGCCAGCAGCTTTGGGGAGGGTGAAGCTTTCTTT.

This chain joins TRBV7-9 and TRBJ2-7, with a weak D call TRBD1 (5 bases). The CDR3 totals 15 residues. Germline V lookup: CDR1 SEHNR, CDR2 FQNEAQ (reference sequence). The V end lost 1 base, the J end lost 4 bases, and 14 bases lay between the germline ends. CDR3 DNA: TGTGCCAGCAGCTTAGAACCAGGGAAGAATTACGAGCAGTACTTC. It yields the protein CASSLEPGKNYEQYF.